This T cell receptor (beta chain) was documented in a study of cytomegalovirus exposure and HLA in healthy donors. Primers for the PCR totalled 60 Vbeta and 13 Jbeta. The data were produced by immunoSEQ multiplex PCR, yet TCRdb's version contains in-frame clones alone and is incomplete. The table includes more than 200,000 clones, about 70% detected once. This CDR3 has 14 residues. Per germline, CDR1 SEHNR and CDR2 FQNEAQ (reference sequence). V trimming: 5 bases; J trimming: 2 bases; junction bases outside the gene matches: 5. This sequence was found in a man aged 35-49 years in good health and CMV-seropositive. The chain combines TRBV7-9 with TRBJ1-1; 7 bases are a match to TRBD1. Sequencing used PBMCs. DNA for the CDR3: TGTGCCAGCAGCCCCAGGGGGGCAAACACTGAAGCTTTCTTT. Translation: CASSPRGANTEAFF.